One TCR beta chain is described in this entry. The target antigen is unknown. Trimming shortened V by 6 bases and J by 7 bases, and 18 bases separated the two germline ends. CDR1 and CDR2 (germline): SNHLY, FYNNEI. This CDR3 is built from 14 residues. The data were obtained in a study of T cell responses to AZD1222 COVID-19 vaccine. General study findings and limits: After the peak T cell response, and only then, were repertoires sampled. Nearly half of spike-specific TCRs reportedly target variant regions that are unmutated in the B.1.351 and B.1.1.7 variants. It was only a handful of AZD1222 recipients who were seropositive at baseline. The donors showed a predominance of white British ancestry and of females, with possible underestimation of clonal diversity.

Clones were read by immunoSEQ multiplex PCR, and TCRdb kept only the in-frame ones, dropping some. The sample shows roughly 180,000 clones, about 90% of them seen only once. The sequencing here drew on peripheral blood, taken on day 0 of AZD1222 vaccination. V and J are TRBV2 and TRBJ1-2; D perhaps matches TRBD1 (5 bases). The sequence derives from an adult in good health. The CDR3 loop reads CASRLGQTLVGYTF. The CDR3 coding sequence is TGTGCCAGCAGACTGGGGCAGACATTGGTTGGCTACACCTTC.